The rows below give T cell receptor beta chains drawn from one sample of a study of identical twins. TCRdb re-derived calls from the 5' RACE reads in MiXCR, one entry per CDR3 protein. Among roughly 350,000 distinct CDR3 sequences listed, around 12% were seen once. These data also featured in a second study, about yellow fever vaccine responses in identical twins.

The source material was CD8+ T cells sorted from blood. The receptor source for this set is a woman aged 18-29 years in good health. CDR3s include the opening cysteine and the closing phenylalanine or tryptophan. D genes are given only for firm matches.

>NA|TRBV28
CASPRWRTWGQYF
>TRBD2|TRBV7-3
CASSPGLAVLQETQYF
>NA|TRBV7-9
CATSGGTQYF
>NA|TRBV27
CASSFAHEQYF
>NA|TRBV15
CATSPNGGGHNEQFF
>NA|TRBV7-9
CATREPISHTGELFF
>NA|TRBV7-2
CASSAYRAQETQYF
>NA|TRBV5-1
CASSNKDSSTSNEQFF
>NA|TRBV24-1
CATSPRQQETQYF
>TRBD2|TRBV28
CASSPPLAGVGGYEQYF
>TRBD1|TRBV15
CATSRGQGPGTGELFF
>NA|TRBV15
CATSSLRGGGTDTQYF
>TRBD2|TRBV10-2
CASSERGVMGEQFF
>TRBD2|TRBV25-1
CASSEFPPDLAGGPGLKDTQYF
>NA|TRBV7-8
CASSSTRTEAFF
>TRBD2|TRBV6-2/TRBV6-3
CASSFGPELAGRETQYF
>NA|TRBV6-1
CASIEGGGSGETQYF
>NA|TRBV13
CASSLHQSGELFF
>TRBD1|TRBV28
CASSLQGADEQYF
>TRBD1|TRBV2
CASSAQTGASSYEQYF
>TRBD2|TRBV20-1
CSARGRLAGPYNEQFF
>NA|TRBV20-1
CSARATDYNEQFF
>NA|TRBV14
CASSLRQAYEQYF
>TRBD1|TRBV29-1
CSVEGRDRDSKQFF